The 32 T cell receptor beta chains below all came from one sample that was sequenced in a study of T-cell memory formation after mild COVID-19. TCRdb reprocessed the 5' RACE reads with MiXCR, giving one entry per CDR3 protein. The table lists about 470,000 distinct CDR3 sequences, approximately 23% of them singletons. The specimen was PBMCs or a T cell subset sorted from them (not recorded which). The receptors here all came from an adult woman who had mild COVID-19 (a few samples of this study predate the infection). Cell type and time point are not known.

The chain links TRBV9 to TRBJ1-2, with D hard to call. There are 13 residues in the CDR3. Trimming took off 0 bases at V and 6 bases at J, with 9 bases between the two ends. In germline, CDR1 is SGDLS, CDR2 YYNGEE. This CDR3 reads CASSVGGSHGYTF. The CDR3 DNA is TGTGCCAGCAGCGTAGGGGGTAGCCATGGCTACACCTTC. The full variable domain, rest sourced from reference TRBV9 and TRBJ1-2, is DSGVTQTPKHLITATGQRVTLRCSPRSGDLSVYWYQQSLDQGLQFLIQYYNGEERAKGNILERFSAQQFPDLHSELNLSSLELGDSALYFCASSVGGSHGYTFGSGTRLTVV.

This clonotype has more than one count but fewer than ten. This chain joins TRBV20-1 and TRBJ2-3, with D tentatively TRBD1 or TRBD2 (5 bases each). The germline V gene has CDR1 DFQATT and CDR2 SNEGSKA (reference sequence). V was shortened by 3 bases and J by 7 bases, with 17 bases between the two germline ends. This CDR3 region has 14 residues. The CDR3 nucleotides read TGCAGTGCTAGGGGGGACCCCTACGAAAATACGCAGTATTTT. It codes for CSARGDPYENTQYF.

This clonotype was recorded a few times. This rearrangement joins TRBV12-3 or TRBV12-4 to TRBJ2-1; 9 nucleotides match TRBD1. This CDR3 has 15 amino acids. After removal of 6 bases from V and 4 bases from J, the junction contained 7 bases not matched to a gene. CDR3 region: CASRGGTGLYNEQFF. CDR3 nucleotides: TGTGCCAGCAGGGGGGGGACAGGGCTTTACAATGAGCAGTTCTTC.

In this sample, this clonotype turned up a few times. V is TRBV5-4 and J is TRBJ1-1, with D maybe TRBD1 (5 bases). Trimming took 1 base from V and 3 from J, leaving 13 bases between them. The CDR3 loop spans 15 amino acids. CDR1 and CDR2 from the germline V gene are SGHNT and YYREEE (reference sequence). Written as DNA, the CDR3 is TGTGCCAGCAGCTTGATTCCCAGGGTCGACACTGAAGCTTTCTTT. This gives the protein CASSLIPRVDTEAFF. The full variable domain, with the rest looked up from reference TRBV5-4 and TRBJ1-1, is ETGVTQSPTHLIKTRGQQVTLRCSSQSGHNTVSWYQQALGQGPQFIFQYYREEENGRGNFPPRFSGLQFPNYSSELNVNALELDDSALYLCASSLIPRVDTEAFFGQGTRLTVV.

The chain combines TRBV28 with TRBJ2-1, with TRBD2 matching over 15 bases. Germline CDR1 reads MDHEN; CDR2 reads SYDVKM. The CDR3 is made up of 14 amino acids. Trimming cost V 3 bases and J 15 bases; bases outside gene matches: 6. The DNA of the CDR3 is TGTGCCAGCAGTTTGGGACTAGCGGGAGGTACGAGGTTCTTC. As protein: CASSLGLAGGTRFF. Full variable domain (outside the CDR3, taken from reference TRBV28 and TRBJ2-1): DVKVTQSSRYLVKRTGEKVFLECVQDMDHENMFWYRQDPGLGLRLIYFSYDVKMKEKGDIPEGYSVSREKKERFSLILESASTNQTSMYLCASSLGLAGGTRFFGPGTRLTVL.

This clonotype has only a few counts. A much more abundant neighbour one base away suggests this may be a read error. This chain joins TRBV20-1 and TRBJ2-1, with D possibly TRBD2 on 6 matching bases. The V gene's germline CDR1 is DFQATT and CDR2 SNEGSKA (reference sequence). Trimming removed 5 bases at V and 0 bases at J, with 11 bases between. The CDR3 spans 14 residues. The CDR3 nucleotides are TGCAGTGCTTCCGGGGGTAGCTCCTACAATGAGCAGTTCTTC. It yields the protein CSASGGSSYNEQFF.

This sequence joins TRBV7-2 and TRBJ2-2, with 12 bases aligning to TRBD2. CDR1 SGHTA and CDR2 FQGNSA come from the germline V gene. CDR3 length: 17 amino acids. Trimming at V came to 4 bases and at J to 3 bases, leaving 6 bases not matched to a gene. CDR3 DNA sequence: TGTGCCAGCAGCTCTCCGGGACTAGCGGGCCACACCGGGGAGCTGTTTTTT. Translating it yields CASSSPGLAGHTGELFF.

This clonotype was counted a few times. CDR3 region: CASSPGDISGGNEQFF. DNA of the CDR3: TGCGCCAGCAGCCCAGGAGACATCTCAGGGGGCAATGAGCAGTTCTTC. The genes are TRBV5-1 and TRBJ2-1; 7 nucleotides align to TRBD1. V lost 4 bases, J lost 6 bases, and 13 bases stayed unmatched. The CDR3 is made up of 16 amino acids. From germline, CDR1 is SGHRS and CDR2 YFSETQ.

This clonotype was seen more than once but under ten times. The genes are TRBV30 and TRBJ2-1, with a possible D match to TRBD1 (5 bases). CDR1 GTSNPN and CDR2 SVGIG come from the germline V gene (reference sequence). V lost 0 bases to trimming and J lost 8 bases, with 17 bases between them. This CDR3 has 15 amino acids. The CDR3 sequence is CAWSVGQGQVYEQFF. The CDR3 DNA is TGTGCCTGGAGTGTAGGGCAGGGCCAGGTGTATGAGCAGTTCTTC.

V gene TRBV19 combines with J gene TRBJ2-7; 7 positions match TRBD2. Trimming cost V 5 bases and J 1 base; bases outside gene matches: 11. This CDR3 region has 16 residues. Germline V gives CDR1 LNHDA, CDR2 SQIVND (reference sequence). CDR3 protein: CASSSNSGIPSYEQYF. CDR3 in DNA: TGTGCCAGTAGTTCCAACAGCGGGATCCCTTCCTACGAGCAGTACTTC.

A few counts support this clonotype. The chain couples TRBV5-1 to TRBJ2-1; 8 bases map to TRBD2. V shed 3 bases, J shed 7 bases, and the junction held 6 bases outside the gene matches. Per germline, CDR1 SGHRS and CDR2 YFSETQ. CDR3 length equals 14 residues. Here the CDR3 reads CASSSSGGWNEQFF. The CDR3 bases are TGCGCCAGCAGCTCCTCGGGGGGGTGGAATGAGCAGTTCTTC.

This clonotype was detected only a few times. The chain carries TRBV12-3 or TRBV12-4 and TRBJ2-5; D unresolved. The CDR3 is 12 residues long. V was clipped by 4 bases and J by 0 bases, with 3 bases between them. The CDR3 is CASSSDQETQYF. As DNA, the CDR3 is TGTGCCAGCAGTTCGGACCAAGAGACCCAGTACTTC.

This sequence joins TRBV5-1 and TRBJ2-1; D is possibly TRBD2 (5 bases). The V gene lost 2 bases and the J gene lost 10 bases, with 10 bases spanning the gap. CDR1 is SGHRS, CDR2 YFSETQ, per germline. This CDR3 spans 12 amino acids. The CDR3 region has the DNA TGCGCCAGCAGCTTTGTGTCGGGGGAGCAGTTCTTC. Its protein is CASSFVSGEQFF.

This clonotype was seen a handful of times. The V gene is TRBV10-3, the J gene TRBJ1-1, with 8 bases lining up with TRBD1. In germline, CDR1 is ENHRY, CDR2 SYGVKD. The CDR3 is 13 amino acids. V lost 6 bases, J lost 3 bases, and 3 bases stayed unmatched. The CDR3 spells CAISQGADTEAFF. CDR3 DNA: TGTGCCATCAGCCAGGGGGCTGACACTGAAGCTTTCTTT.

This clonotype was seen a few times. V and J are TRBV5-6 and TRBJ1-2; no clear D. The CDR3 runs to 13 residues. Per the germline V gene, CDR1 is SGHDT and CDR2 is YYEEEE. The V gene lost 5 bases and the J gene lost 4 bases, with 12 bases spanning the gap. The CDR3 DNA is TGTGCCAGCAGTGCTAGGAGGGTCTATGGCTACACCTTC. Protein sequence: CASSARRVYGYTF.

This clonotype has more than one count but fewer than ten. The gene calls are TRBV24-1 and TRBJ1-5; D is ambiguous. The CDR3 is 12 residues long. V was clipped by 3 bases and J by 4 bases, with 3 bases between them. CDR1 and CDR2 from the germline V gene are KGHDR and SFDVKD. The CDR3 loop reads CATSDMNQPQHF. CDR3 nucleotides: TGTGCCACCAGTGATATGAATCAGCCCCAGCATTTT.

J is TRBJ2-3 and V is TRBV24-1; D gene unclear. CDR1 KGHDR and CDR2 SFDVKD come from the germline V gene. The CDR3 runs to 14 residues. V lost 0 bases and J lost 4, with 7 bases in between. The CDR3 protein is CATSDLKDADTQYF. DNA for the CDR3: TGTGCCACCAGTGATTTGAAGGATGCAGATACGCAGTATTTT.

The sample holds a few counts of this clonotype. CDR3 sequence (DNA): TGTGCCAGCTCCCCAGGGGTGTCTCAAGCTTTCTTT. Amino acids: CASSPGVSQAFF. The V and J genes are TRBV12-3 or TRBV12-4 and TRBJ1-1; D possibly corresponds to TRBD1 (6 bases). The CDR3 covers 12 residues. The V end lost 8 bases, the J end lost 9 bases, and 16 bases lay between the germline ends.

The chain is built from TRBV5-1 and TRBJ1-2, with a possible D match to TRBD1 (5 bases). The CDR3 is 14 residues long. CDR1 and CDR2 (germline): SGHRS, YFSETQ. Trimming cost V 5 bases and J 5 bases, with 16 bases left between them. This CDR3 is CASRSDDSPYGYTF. DNA for the CDR3: TGCGCCAGCAGATCCGACGACAGTCCGTATGGCTACACCTTC.

This clonotype has just a few counts. The J gene is TRBJ2-7, the V gene TRBV13; the match to TRBD1 covers 7 bases. The germline V gene encodes CDR1 PRHDT and CDR2 FYEKMQ (reference sequence). J lost 6 bases, V lost 8 bases, and 10 bases had no gene match. The CDR3 contains 13 residues. CDR3 DNA sequence: TGTGCCAGCCACCCATACGACAGGGTCGAGCAGTACTTC. It encodes CASHPYDRVEQYF.

The chain couples TRBV25-1 to TRBJ2-7; no definite D call. The V end lost 1 base, the J end lost 5 bases, and 9 bases lay between the germline ends. Germline assignment: CDR1 MGHDK and CDR2 SYGVNS. CDR3 length: 13 amino acids. The CDR3 DNA follows: TGTGCCAGCAGTGAATCCCGGTTACACGAGCAGTACTTC. Translating gives CASSESRLHEQYF.

The chain carries TRBV3-1 and TRBJ2-7, with 7 bases matching TRBD2. The ends lost 4 bases at V and 4 bases at J; junction bases unmatched: 7. Germline V gene sequence: CDR1 LGHDT, CDR2 YNNKEL (reference sequence). This CDR3 comprises 14 residues. The CDR3 here is CASSPGEGGYEQYF. The CDR3 DNA reads as TGTGCCAGCAGCCCCGGAGAGGGAGGGTACGAGCAGTACTTC.

V gene TRBV27 combines with J gene TRBJ2-3, with 9 nucleotides matching TRBD2. The CDR3 consists of 14 residues. The germline V gene encodes CDR1 MNHEY and CDR2 SMNVEV (reference sequence). The V gene end was trimmed by 8 bases and the J gene end by 4 bases; junction bases not matched to a gene: 7. This CDR3 is CASHSGRGADTQYF. In DNA, the CDR3 is TGTGCCAGCCATAGCGGGAGAGGGGCAGATACGCAGTATTTT.

J is TRBJ1-5 and V is TRBV4-1, with D hard to call. V lost 0 bases to trimming and J lost 1 base, with 13 bases between them. CDR3 size: 17 residues. Looked up from germline, CDR1 is MGHRA and CDR2 is YSYEKL. CDR3 sequence reads: CASSQEVVRKSNQPQHF. CDR3 sequence (DNA): TGCGCCAGCAGCCAAGAGGTCGTTCGTAAGAGCAATCAGCCCCAGCATTTT.

This clonotype has more than one count but fewer than ten. The chain joins TRBV19 to TRBJ2-3; tentative D call: TRBD2 (6 bases). The germline CDR1 and CDR2 sequences are LNHDA and SQIVND (reference sequence). Trimming removed 4 bases at V and 1 base at J, with 9 bases between. The CDR3 spans 14 residues. The CDR3 region has the DNA TGTGCCAGTAGTAAGGAGGGTCGCACAGATACGCAGTATTTT. Protein sequence: CASSKEGRTDTQYF. The full variable domain, its missing parts supplied by reference TRBV19 and TRBJ2-3, is DGGITQSPKYLFRKEGQNVTLSCEQNLNHDAMYWYRQDPGQGLRLIYYSQIVNDFQKGDIAEGYSVSREKKESFPLTVTSAQKNPTAFYLCASSKEGRTDTQYFGPGTRLTVL.

This chain links TRBV7-9 with TRBJ1-1; D might be TRBD1 (6 bases). V was cut by 3 bases and J by 4 bases, with 15 bases left in between. This CDR3 comprises 15 residues. CDR1 and CDR2 (germline): SEHNR, FQNEAQ (reference sequence). The CDR3 sequence is CASSFSTGIGTEAFF. The CDR3 bases are TGTGCCAGCAGCTTTAGTACAGGGATCGGCACTGAAGCTTTCTTT.

This clonotype was seen a few times. The chain employs TRBV6-6 and TRBJ2-1; 8 positions match TRBD1. The ends lost 6 bases at V and 6 bases at J; junction bases unmatched: 10. This CDR3 contains 15 residues. Germline CDR1 MNHNY, CDR2 SVGAGI (reference sequence). The CDR3 loop is CASREPGQGGNEQFF. Written as DNA, the CDR3 is TGTGCCAGCAGAGAGCCCGGACAGGGAGGCAATGAGCAGTTCTTC.

In its sample, this clonotype was seen a few times. J is TRBJ2-1 and V is TRBV7-9; D gene ambiguous. The CDR3 extends over 16 amino acids. Trimming took off 5 bases at V and 2 bases at J, with 16 bases between the two ends. CDR1 SEHNR and CDR2 FQNEAQ come from the germline V gene (reference sequence). Written as DNA, the CDR3 is TGTGCCAGCAGCCCTCTCTCGCGCGTTACCTACAATGAGCAGTTCTTC. Translated: CASSPLSRVTYNEQFF.

This clonotype occurred a few times. This sequence joins TRBV27 and TRBJ2-7, with 8 nucleotides matching TRBD1. With V trimmed by 5 bases and J by 2 bases, 11 bases remained unmatched. This CDR3 comprises 16 residues. Germline V gives CDR1 MNHEY, CDR2 SMNVEV (reference sequence). This CDR3 reads CASSTNPTGVTYEQYF. The CDR3 DNA reads TGTGCCAGCAGTACCAACCCGACAGGGGTGACCTACGAGCAGTACTTC.

In its sample, this clonotype was seen a few times. The genes are TRBV2 and TRBJ2-3; D is perhaps TRBD2 (5 bases). The germline CDR1 and CDR2 sequences are SNHLY and FYNNEI. The V end was cut by 4 bases, the J end by 5 bases, with 13 bases between. This CDR3 spans 14 amino acids. Here the CDR3 DNA reads TGTGCCAGCAGTGGGGCGGTTCGGGGAGATACGCAGTATTTT. It translates to CASSGAVRGDTQYF.

The V and J genes are TRBV11-2 and TRBJ1-1, with no clear D. The CDR3 is 14 amino acids. V lost 4 bases to trimming and J lost 0 bases, with 9 bases between them. Germline lookup yields CDR1 SGHAT and CDR2 FQNNGV. The CDR3 DNA follows: TGTGCCAGCAGCTCGACTCAGGTGAACACTGAAGCTTTCTTT. This sequence encodes CASSSTQVNTEAFF.

The chain is built from TRBV7-9 and TRBJ2-1; 7 positions agree with TRBD2. Germline V gene sequence: CDR1 SEHNR, CDR2 FQNEAQ (reference sequence). Losses at the gene ends were 1 base for V and 7 bases for J; bases not matched to a gene: 7. The CDR3 loop spans 15 amino acids. Here the CDR3 reads CASSLGIREGNEQFF. The CDR3 coding sequence is TGTGCCAGCAGCTTAGGGATCAGGGAGGGGAATGAGCAGTTCTTC. The entire variable domain, with the rest obtained from reference TRBV7-9 and TRBJ2-1, is as follows: DTGVSQNPRHKITKRGQNVTFRCDPISEHNRLYWYRQTLGQGPEFLTYFQNEAQLEKSRLLSDRFSAERPKGSFSTLEIQRTEQGDSAMYLCASSLGIREGNEQFFGPGTRLTVL.